This entry features one TCR beta chain sequence. What it binds is unknown. Trimming removed 4 bases from V and 6 bases from J; junction bases left unmatched: 7. CDR1 SGHDN and CDR2 FVKESK come from the germline V gene. The CDR3 has 14 amino acids. The table came from immunoSEQ multiplex PCR; TCRdb's copy has only in-frame clones and leaves some out. The sample includes about 62,000 clones, around nine tenths of them seen just once. The data stem from a study of OX40 agonist ivuxolimab in advanced cancers. Study results and caveats: Dose levels from 0.1 to 3.0 mg/kg saw CD4+ and CD8+ blood T cells expand clonally by week 6.

V gene TRBV14 combines with J gene TRBJ2-7, with 9 positions matching TRBD2. The material sequenced was CD4+ or CD8+ T cells sorted from blood, taken in a trial of the OX40 agonist ivuxolimab. This clonotype originated in an adult with an advanced solid tumor such as melanoma, head and neck, liver or kidney cancer. CDR3 residues: CASSPSGAFPEQYF. The CDR3, as DNA: TGTGCCAGCAGCCCTAGCGGGGCCTTTCCCGAGCAGTACTTC. The entire variable domain, with the rest obtained from reference TRBV14 and TRBJ2-7, is as follows: EAGVTQFPSHSVIEKGQTVTLRCDPISGHDNLYWYRRVMGKEIKFLLHFVKESKQDESGMPNNRFLAERTGGTYSTLKVQPAELEDSGVYFCASSPSGAFPEQYFGPGTRLTVT.